The 12 T cell receptor beta chains presented below share a single source sample, sequenced in a study of T cells in Graves' hyperthyroidism and ophthalmopathy (dated by TCRdb to the late 2010s). Receptor amplification or capture employed multiplex PCR. This sample was sequenced with an Illumina HiSeq 2000. The TCR beta CDR3 regions were amplified from the RNA transcripts. The first round of RT-PCR for the TCR CDR3 was performed with the HTBI primer set and the Qiagen OneStep RT-PCR kit. TCRdb reworked the public reads: Q25 trimming with fastp, MiXCR clone assembly, productive beta chains retained. Rows with one shared CDR3 protein collapse into an entry with the most common genes and DNA. In all, the sample holds about 710,000 distinct CDR3 sequences, and about a sixth of those were seen once. The top ten clones comprise approximately 8% of the sample. The sample consisted of blood. The origin of the receptors is a man between 18 and 35 years old with Graves' hyperthyroidism.

The chain carries TRBV4-1 and TRBJ2-7; tentatively, D is TRBD2 (6 bases). Trimming took 1 base from V and 0 from J, leaving 7 bases between them. The CDR3 consists of 14 residues. Germline assignment: CDR1 MGHRA and CDR2 YSYEKL. CDR3 nucleotide sequence: TGCGCCAGCAGCCAAGCGGAGGGCTCCTACGAGCAGTACTTC. The encoded protein is CASSQAEGSYEQYF.

There are many counts of this clonotype. This sequence joins TRBV6-1 and TRBJ2-7; D is tentatively TRBD1 or TRBD2 (6 bases each). This CDR3 is built from 14 residues. V lost 5 bases, J lost 3 bases, and 14 bases lay in between. The V gene's germline CDR1 is MNHNS and CDR2 SASEGT. The CDR3 region has the DNA TGTGCCAGCAGTTCCGCGGGACACAACTACGAGCAGTACTTC. Its translation: CASSSAGHNYEQYF.

The chain links TRBV5-1 to TRBJ2-7; 8 bases fit TRBD1. V was clipped by 4 bases and J by 5 bases; unmatched bases: 8. Germline loops: CDR1 SGHRS, CDR2 YFSETQ. The CDR3 length is 14 residues. The CDR3 protein is CASSRGMTGDEQYF. CDR3 bases: TGCGCCAGCAGCAGGGGAATGACAGGGGACGAGCAGTACTTC.

This clonotype has only a few counts. The CDR3 region has the DNA TGTGCCAGCAGTTACTCAGGACAGATCCTTAACTATGGCTACACCTTC. Translation: CASSYSGQILNYGYTF. The chain has TRBV6-2 or TRBV6-3 and TRBJ1-2; D may be TRBD1 (6 bases). This CDR3 has 16 residues. V was clipped by 0 bases and J by 1 base, with 12 bases between them. Per germline, CDR1 MNHEY and CDR2 SVGEGT.

This clonotype was seen at least ten times. The chain uses TRBV6-2 or TRBV6-3 and TRBJ2-1; D remains unclear. Germline V gene data show CDR1 as MNHEY and CDR2 as SVGEGT. V lost 4 bases and J lost 5, with 15 bases in between. The CDR3 consists of 15 residues. The CDR3 DNA reads as TGTGCCAGCAGTTCCCCTCCCCAAAATAACAATGAGCAGTTCTTC. It yields the protein CASSSPPQNNNEQFF.

This clonotype was seen ten or more times. V and J are TRBV5-1 and TRBJ1-1; 7 nucleotides line up with TRBD1. The CDR3 is made up of 14 amino acids. Trimming took 5 bases from V and 2 from J; bases not matched to a gene: 6. Germline V CDR1 and CDR2: SGHRS, YFSETQ. The CDR3 protein is CASRQGNLNTEAFF. As DNA, the CDR3 is TGCGCCAGCAGACAGGGGAACCTAAACACTGAAGCTTTCTTT. Drawing the rest from reference TRBV5-1 and TRBJ1-1, the complete variable domain is KAGVTQTPRYLIKTRGQQVTLSCSPISGHRSVSWYQQTPGQGLQFLFEYFSETQRNKGNFPGRFSGRQFSNSRSEMNVSTLELGDSALYLCASRQGNLNTEAFFGQGTRLTVV.

There are a few counts of this clonotype. A read error is possible here, since a much larger clone lies one base away. This chain joins TRBV12-5 and TRBJ2-5, with D maybe TRBD2 (6 bases). CDR3 length: 15 residues. V gave up 4 bases and J gave up 1 base, with 13 bases separating them. The germline gives CDR1 LGHNT, CDR2 FRNRAP. CDR3 region: CASGSSRGIQETQYF. The CDR3 region has the DNA TGTGCTAGTGGTTCGAGCCGGGGGATCCAAGAGACCCAGTACTTC.

The sample holds many counts of this clonotype. This chain connects TRBV14 to TRBJ2-5; maybe TRBD1 (6 bases). The CDR3 covers 15 residues. Trimming took off 2 bases at V and 5 bases at J, with 15 bases between the two ends. The germline gives CDR1 SGHDN, CDR2 FVKESK. Here the CDR3 DNA reads TGTGCCAGCAGCCAAAACGAAGGAAGGGGGGAGACCCAGTACTTC. It is translated as CASSQNEGRGETQYF.

This clonotype was detected many times. The chain has TRBV20-1 and TRBJ2-7, with TRBD2 identical over 7 bases. The CDR3 is made up of 13 amino acids. From germline, CDR1 is DFQATT and CDR2 SNEGSKA (reference sequence). V dropped 1 base and J dropped 3; count of bases not matched to a gene: 3. The CDR3, as DNA: TGCAGTGCTAGAGCGGGAGGTGGCTACGAGCAGTACTTC. The encoded protein is CSARAGGGYEQYF.

This clonotype has a count of ten or more. The chain links TRBV18 to TRBJ2-5; D is unresolved. Deletions cut 2 bases from V and 2 bases from J, with 6 bases between. Germline CDR1 KGHSH, CDR2 LQKENI. This CDR3 has 13 residues. The CDR3 nucleotides are TGTGCCAGCTCACCAGTTGATCAAGAGACCCAGTACTTC. Protein: CASSPVDQETQYF.

This clonotype has at least ten counts. V and J are TRBV5-1 and TRBJ1-1, with no clear D. The V and J ends lost 0 bases and 7 bases respectively, with 13 bases between them. Germline CDR1 is SGHRS and CDR2 is YFSETQ. This CDR3 contains 14 residues. The CDR3 nucleotides read TGCGCCAGCAGCTTGGAGCCGTCTGTTGGTGAAGCTTTCTTT. Its protein product is CASSLEPSVGEAFF.

The chain employs TRBV19 and TRBJ2-4; possibly TRBD2 for D (6 bases). Looked up from germline, CDR1 is LNHDA and CDR2 is SQIVND (reference sequence). Trimming removed 6 bases at V and 2 bases at J, with 17 bases between. CDR3 length equals 16 residues. The CDR3 protein is CASSDWWRVTKNIQYF. DNA for the CDR3: TGTGCCAGTAGCGATTGGTGGAGGGTAACCAAAAACATTCAGTACTTC. Full variable domain (missing parts from reference TRBV19 and TRBJ2-4): DGGITQSPKYLFRKEGQNVTLSCEQNLNHDAMYWYRQDPGQGLRLIYYSQIVNDFQKGDIAEGYSVSREKKESFPLTVTSAQKNPTAFYLCASSDWWRVTKNIQYFGAGTRLSVL.